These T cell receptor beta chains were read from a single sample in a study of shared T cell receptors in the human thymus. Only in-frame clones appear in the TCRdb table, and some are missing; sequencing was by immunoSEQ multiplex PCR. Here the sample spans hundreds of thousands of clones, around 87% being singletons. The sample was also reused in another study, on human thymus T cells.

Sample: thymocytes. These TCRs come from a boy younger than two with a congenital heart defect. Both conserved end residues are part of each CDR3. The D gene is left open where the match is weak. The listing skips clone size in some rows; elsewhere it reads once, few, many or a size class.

TGTGCCAGCAGCCCCTCGCAAGGGGGGGGAGAAGAGACCCAGTACTTC	CASSPSQGGGEETQYF	TRBV7-3	TRBJ2-5	-	-
TGTGCCAGCAGTGCGCGTGGGGCCAACGTCCTGACTTTC	CASSARGANVLTF	TRBV6-1	TRBJ2-6	few	-
TGTGCCAGCAGCTTAGCAGGTAGCGGGGGAAGCACAGATACGCAGTATTTT	CASSLAGSGGSTDTQYF	TRBV7-2	TRBJ2-3	-	TRBD2
TGTGCCAGCAGCTTAGAAGCGGCAGAAGAGACCCAGTACTTC	CASSLEAAEETQYF	TRBV7-9	TRBJ2-5	-	-
TGTGCCAGCCCGGACAGGGTTCTCCGGGAGACCCAGTACTTC	CASPDRVLRETQYF	TRBV28	TRBJ2-5	-	TRBD1
TGCGCCAGCAGTTGCGGGACCTACAATGAGCAGTTCTTC	CASSCGTYNEQFF	TRBV5-1	TRBJ2-1	once	-
TGTGCCAGCAGCTTAGTCGGCAGGGGGGAGTTTTACCAAGAGACCCAGTACTTC	CASSLVGRGEFYQETQYF	TRBV7-8	TRBJ2-5	-	-
TGTGCCAGCAGTTGGGGCGGGAAGGTCTACACCGGGGAGCTGTTTTTT	CASSWGGKVYTGELFF	TRBV28	TRBJ2-2	-	-
TGTGCCAGCAGCTTGCACCCCGGTCGGGAGGCTTACAATGAGCAGTTCTTC	CASSLHPGREAYNEQFF	TRBV5-6	TRBJ2-1	-	TRBD2
TGTGCCAGCAGTGTTAGCGGGACACTTGAAGCTTTCTTT	CASSVSGTLEAFF	TRBV6-1	TRBJ1-1	-	-
TGTGCCAGCAGCTTGGATCGGGGTGGGCAAGAGACCCAGTACTTC	CASSLDRGGQETQYF	TRBV5-4	TRBJ2-5	-	-
TGTGCCTGGAGTCTCATCCCGGGAGCCACAGATACGCAGTATTTT	CAWSLIPGATDTQYF	TRBV30	TRBJ2-3	-	-
TGTGCCAGCAGCCACATCTCCGACAGGGAGGATTTCAGGGATGAGCAGTTCTTC	CASSHISDREDFRDEQFF	TRBV27	TRBJ2-1	-	-
TGTGCCAGCAGTGGAAGTTGGGCTTATAGCAATCAGCCCCAGCATTTT	CASSGSWAYSNQPQHF	TRBV6-1	TRBJ1-5	-	-
TGTGCCAGCAGCCACGGGCGGGGCCCCCTCCAGGGCTACGAGCAGTACTTC	CASSHGRGPLQGYEQYF	TRBV14	TRBJ2-7	-	-
TGTGCTAGTGCACCGAGTGGGCGGGGATATGAAGCTTTCTTT	CASAPSGRGYEAFF	TRBV12-5	TRBJ1-1	few	-